The 24 T cell receptor beta chains given below trace back to one sample, sequenced in a study of cytomegalovirus exposure and HLA in healthy donors. Primers: 60 Vbeta forward and 13 Jbeta reverse. Libraries were prepared by immunoSEQ multiplex PCR; TCRdb keeps only in-frame clonotypes and omits some of them. The sample contains fewer than 85,000 clones, 55% to 75% of which appear only once. The sequenced material came from PBMCs. Receptors were obtained from a woman aged 40 to 55 in good health and CMV-seropositive.

The chain is built from TRBV6-5 and TRBJ1-2, with D hard to call. Per the germline V gene, CDR1 is MNHEY and CDR2 is SVGAGI. The CDR3 loop spans 12 amino acids. Trimming removed 2 bases from V and 4 bases from J, with 5 bases in between. The CDR3 region is CASSYLGYGYTF. CDR3 nucleotides: TGTGCCAGCAGTTACCTAGGCTATGGCTACACCTTC.

The chain links TRBV4-2 to TRBJ2-5, with 10 bases aligning to TRBD1. V shed 5 bases and J 3 bases; nucleotides not matched to a gene: 6. The germline V gene encodes CDR1 LGHNA and CDR2 YNFKEQ. This CDR3 has 15 amino acids. CDR3 protein: CASSITGTGEETQYF. The CDR3 DNA follows: TGTGCCAGCAGCATAACTGGGACAGGGGAAGAGACCCAGTACTTC.

CDR3 sequence (DNA): TGTGCCAGTAGTATAGGTCGTAGCGGGGGCGGCGAGCAGTACTTC. This codes for CASSIGRSGGGEQYF. The chain recombines TRBV19 with TRBJ2-7; 9 positions agree with TRBD2. There are 15 residues in the CDR3. V gave up 1 base and J gave up 6 bases; unmatched junction bases: 7. The V gene's germline CDR1 is LNHDA and CDR2 SQIVND (reference sequence).

This clone has just a few counts. V is TRBV30 and J is TRBJ1-2; 7 bases match TRBD1. This CDR3 has 13 residues. The germline gives CDR1 GTSNPN, CDR2 SVGIG (reference sequence). The V and J ends lost 3 bases and 6 bases, in that order; junction bases with no gene match: 7. CDR3 coding DNA: TGTGCCTGGAGCCCAGGGGGTAGAGATGGCTACACCTTC. This codes for CAWSPGGRDGYTF.

This sequence joins TRBV9 and TRBJ2-3; 10 nucleotides line up with TRBD2. The germline V gene encodes CDR1 SGDLS and CDR2 YYNGEE. V shed 0 bases and J 0 bases; nucleotides not matched to a gene: 7. This CDR3 region has 18 residues. CDR3 loop: CASSVGTSGVSSTDTQYF. The CDR3 coding sequence is TGTGCCAGCAGCGTAGGAACTAGCGGGGTTTCTAGCACAGATACGCAGTATTTT.

A single count supports this clone. The chain couples TRBV4-1 to TRBJ2-3, with 10 bases lining up with TRBD2. CDR1 and CDR2 (germline): MGHRA, YSYEKL. The ends lost 3 bases at V and 8 bases at J; junction bases unmatched: 8. The length of the CDR3 is 15 residues. CDR3 nucleotide sequence: TGCGCCAGCAGCCAGGAGGGACTAGCGAGCGGTACGCAGTATTTT. Translated, it gives CASSQEGLASGTQYF.

The CDR3 protein is CASSVTAPASGTTGELFF. CDR3 bases: TGTGCCAGCAGCGTCACAGCCCCGGCCAGCGGGACGACCGGGGAGCTGTTTTTT. The V and J genes are TRBV9 and TRBJ2-2; 7 nucleotides agree with TRBD2. Germline assignment: CDR1 SGDLS and CDR2 YYNGEE. The CDR3 length is 18 residues. V was pared by 2 bases and J by 5 bases, with 15 bases of the junction left unmatched. The whole variable domain, filled in from reference TRBV9 and TRBJ2-2, reads DSGVTQTPKHLITATGQRVTLRCSPRSGDLSVYWYQQSLDQGLQFLIQYYNGEERAKGNILERFSAQQFPDLHSELNLSSLELGDSALYFCASSVTAPASGTTGELFFGEGSRLTVL.

This sequence joins TRBV7-9 and TRBJ2-1; 10 bases are shared with TRBD2. Germline CDR1 is SEHNR and CDR2 is FQNEAQ (reference sequence). Trimming took 6 bases from V and 1 from J; bases not matched to a gene: 6. CDR3 length: 16 residues. CDR3 nucleotide sequence: TGTGCCAGCAGTACCCCGGGACTAGCGTCCTACAATGAGCAGTTCTTC. Translation gives CASSTPGLASYNEQFF.

The CDR3 DNA sequence: TGTGCCAGCAGCATAGCAGGGGTTTCTAACTATGGCTACACCTTC. Protein sequence: CASSIAGVSNYGYTF. The chain is built from TRBV5-6 and TRBJ1-2; D might be TRBD1 (6 bases). Germline V gene lookup returns CDR1 SGHDT and CDR2 YYEEEE. With 4 bases removed from V and 0 bases from J, the gap between germline ends came to 13 bases. The CDR3 is 15 amino acids.

In its sample, this clone was seen many times. V is TRBV10-1 and J is TRBJ2-3, with 7 nucleotides matching TRBD1. The CDR3 is 14 amino acids. Germline V gene lookup returns CDR1 WNHNN and CDR2 SYGVQD (reference sequence). The junction had 4 bases not matched to a gene; V was cut back by 5 bases and J by 2 bases. The CDR3 DNA sequence: TGCGCCAGCAGTCGGGACAGAAACACAGATACGCAGTATTTT. Its translation is CASSRDRNTDTQYF.

This clone has just one count. The genes are TRBV6-5 and TRBJ2-1; D is possibly TRBD2 (5 bases). Trimming pared 4 bases from V and 6 bases from J, leaving 13 bases between. From germline, CDR1 is MNHEY and CDR2 SVGAGI. The CDR3 runs 14 residues. The DNA for the CDR3 is TGTGCCAGCAGTTTCGACTACGAGCGCAATGAGCAGTTCTTC. This gives the protein CASSFDYERNEQFF.

The rearrangement uses TRBV5-4 and TRBJ1-1; no reliable D call. There are 14 residues in the CDR3. The ends were cut back, 4 bases at V and 0 bases at J, with 10 bases in the middle. Germline lookup yields CDR1 SGHNT and CDR2 YYREEE (reference sequence). The CDR3 protein is CASSRWRMNTEAFF. CDR3 nucleotides: TGTGCCAGCAGCCGTTGGCGGATGAACACTGAAGCTTTCTTT. The whole variable domain, remainder taken from reference TRBV5-4 and TRBJ1-1, is ETGVTQSPTHLIKTRGQQVTLRCSSQSGHNTVSWYQQALGQGPQFIFQYYREEENGRGNFPPRFSGLQFPNYSSELNVNALELDDSALYLCASSRWRMNTEAFFGQGTRLTVV.

This rearrangement joins TRBV9 to TRBJ2-2; 10 bases match TRBD2. From germline, CDR1 is SGDLS and CDR2 YYNGEE. Unmatched junction bases numbered 13, after V lost 6 bases and J lost 2 bases. This CDR3 has 18 residues. The CDR3 loop is CASTRETLAGVNTGELFF. CDR3 in DNA: TGTGCCAGCACCCGAGAAACTCTAGCGGGGGTAAACACCGGGGAGCTGTTTTTT.

The sample holds one count of this clone. V and J are TRBV5-1 and TRBJ2-1, with TRBD2 as a possible D gene (6 bases). The germline CDR1 and CDR2 sequences are SGHRS and YFSETQ. The CDR3 has 14 amino acids. Trimming pared 2 bases from V and 7 bases from J, leaving 13 bases between. CDR3 sequence reads: CASSFSMGGNEQFF. The CDR3 region has the DNA TGCGCCAGCAGCTTCTCCATGGGAGGTAATGAGCAGTTCTTC.

This clone has only one observation. Additional DNA sequences in this sample encode the identical CDR3. J is TRBJ2-3 and V is TRBV4-1, with D perhaps matching TRBD2 (6 bases). The length of the CDR3 is 13 residues. Per the germline V gene, CDR1 is MGHRA and CDR2 is YSYEKL. V was trimmed by 6 bases and J by 6 bases, leaving 13 bases between them. The CDR3 DNA reads TGCGCCAGCAGTCCAGTAGCGGCGGATACGCAGTATTTT. It yields the protein CASSPVAADTQYF.

This chain links TRBV30 with TRBJ2-5; D remains ambiguous. Trimming took off 3 bases at V and 5 bases at J, with 13 bases between the two ends. The CDR3 sequence is 13 residues long. Germline V CDR1 and CDR2: GTSNPN, SVGIG (reference sequence). The CDR3 region is CAWSPVERETQYF. CDR3 DNA: TGTGCCTGGAGCCCCGTTGAGCGTGAGACCCAGTACTTC. Drawing the rest from reference TRBV30 and TRBJ2-5, the complete variable domain is SQTIHQWPATLVQPVGSPLSLECTVEGTSNPNLYWYRQAAGRGLQLLFYSVGIGQISSEVPQNLSASRPQDRQFILSSKKLLLSDSGFYLCAWSPVERETQYFGPGTRLLVL.

CDR3 sequence: CASSQGQRNTEAFF. CDR3 DNA: TGCGCCAGCAGCCAGGGACAGCGGAACACTGAAGCTTTCTTT. The V call is TRBV5-1, the J call TRBJ1-1, with 7 bases lining up with TRBD1. Germline V CDR1 and CDR2: SGHRS, YFSETQ. This CDR3 is 14 amino acids long. The V and J ends lost 4 bases and 1 base, in that order; junction bases with no gene match: 4.

The chain employs TRBV6-6 and TRBJ1-5, with a weak D call TRBD1 (5 bases). CDR1 and CDR2 (germline): MNHNY, SVGAGI (reference sequence). Deletions cut 6 bases from V and 0 bases from J, with 12 bases between. The CDR3 is 15 residues long. CDR3: CASRTDIYSNQPQHF. The CDR3 DNA reads as TGTGCCAGCAGAACGGACATTTATAGCAATCAGCCCCAGCATTTT.

The chain is built from TRBV28 and TRBJ1-2, with D perhaps TRBD1 (6 bases). CDR3 length: 13 residues. V lost 7 bases and J 1 base, leaving 10 bases between the germline ends. CDR1 and CDR2 from the germline V gene are MDHEN and SYDVKM. The CDR3 nucleotides are TGTGCCAGCAAATGGACAGTTAACTATGGCTACACCTTC. The encoded protein is CASKWTVNYGYTF.

The chain combines TRBV28 with TRBJ1-6; D is ambiguous. The CDR3 has 14 residues. V shed 2 bases and J shed 10 bases, with 12 bases lying between them. CDR1 and CDR2 (germline): MDHEN, SYDVKM. Written as DNA, the CDR3 is TGTGCCAGCAGTTTAGCGGTAAGAGGATCACCCCTCCACTTT. Translating it yields CASSLAVRGSPLHF.

The chain employs TRBV5-1 and TRBJ2-3; D perhaps matches TRBD2 (5 bases). CDR1 and CDR2 from the germline V gene are SGHRS and YFSETQ. Trimming took off 0 bases at V and 6 bases at J, with 14 bases between the two ends. The CDR3 runs to 15 residues. CDR3 DNA: TGCGCCAGCAGCTTGGTAGAGGGTTCAGTTGATACGCAGTATTTT. Its protein is CASSLVEGSVDTQYF.

This rearrangement joins TRBV12-5 to TRBJ1-5; TRBD1 is a possible D gene (5 bases). CDR1 is LGHNT, CDR2 FRNRAP, per germline. This CDR3 region has 16 residues. V lost 3 bases and J lost 3, with 15 bases in between. In DNA form, the CDR3 reads TGTGCTAGTGGTTTTCCCGACAGTCAGTTCAATCAGCCCCAGCATTTT. As protein: CASGFPDSQFNQPQHF.

The chain combines TRBV29-1 with TRBJ1-5; D not certain. The germline V gene encodes CDR1 SQVTM and CDR2 ANQGSEA. V gave up 4 bases and J gave up 5 bases, with 12 bases separating them. The CDR3 contains 13 residues. The CDR3 sequence: CSVARDSDQPQHF. The DNA for the CDR3 is TGCAGCGTTGCACGGGATTCAGATCAGCCCCAGCATTTT.

In its sample, this clone ranks as medium-sized (0.01 to 0.1%). V gene TRBV7-9 combines with J gene TRBJ1-1; 8 bases map to TRBD1. CDR1 SEHNR and CDR2 FQNEAQ come from the germline V gene (reference sequence). This CDR3 region has 15 residues. V shed 3 bases and J 1 base; nucleotides not matched to a gene: 4. The CDR3 protein is CASSFVTGANTEAFF. The CDR3 coding sequence is TGTGCCAGCAGCTTTGTGACAGGGGCGAACACTGAAGCTTTCTTT.